This TCR beta chain was identified during a study of T cell repertoires in cytomegalovirus infection. Study information: Well-studied HLA-B-restricted CMV epitopes were used in the study alongside recently identified HLA-C-restricted ones.

TCRdb reanalysed the reads using MiXCR and keeps one entry per CDR3 protein. This sample has roughly 860,000 distinct CDR3 sequences, with about 30% found just once. The CDR3 covers 18 residues. The V segment lost 0 bases and the J segment 3 bases; nucleotides outside the gene matches: 10. Per germline, CDR1 MNHEY and CDR2 SVGEGT. Overall study findings and caveats: What dominated the ex vivo response were HLA-C-restricted CMV-specific TCR beta clonotypes.

With regard to this clonotype: No antigen is known for it.

This sequence joins TRBV6-2 or TRBV6-3 and TRBJ2-5, with 10 bases lining up with TRBD2. This TCR was recovered from a human donor in good health (CMV status not recorded). Some clones in this sample may be carry-over from other donors' samples. The source material was cultured CD8+ T cells from PBMCs, sampled from culture after CMV antigen stimulation. CDR3 coding DNA: TGTGCCAGCAGTTACTCGCCTAGCGGGGGCCCGATTAAAGAGACCCAGTACTTC. Its translation is CASSYSPSGGPIKETQYF.